A single sample is the source of the 5 T cell receptor beta chains below, sequenced in a study of blood T cell repertoires in COVID-19. The protocol was immunoSEQ multiplex PCR, while the TCRdb copy is restricted to in-frame clones and leaves out a portion. The table includes 85,000 to 95,000 clones, under 95% detected once. The source material was peripheral blood. These receptor sequences come from a woman between 45 and 65 years old in a cohort sampled during active COVID-19.

The V call is TRBV3-1 (or the pseudogene TRBV3-2), the J call TRBJ1-2; 7 positions agree with TRBD1. Looked up from germline, CDR1 is LGHDT and CDR2 is YNNKEL (reference sequence). The V segment lost 1 base and the J segment 2 bases; nucleotides outside the gene matches: 7. There are 16 residues in the CDR3. Here the CDR3 reads CASSQGAGQRNYGYTF. In DNA, the CDR3 is TGTGCCAGCAGCCAAGGGGCGGGACAGAGGAACTATGGCTACACCTTC.

The chain has TRBV19 and TRBJ2-1; 9 nucleotides match TRBD2. Germline-derived CDR1 and CDR2 are LNHDA and SQIVND (reference sequence). J was trimmed by 8 bases and V by 6 bases; bases with no gene match: 14. The CDR3 extends over 16 amino acids. The CDR3 DNA is TGTGCCAGTAGCCCACCGGAGCTAGCGGGATCCGATGAGCAGTTCTTC. Translation gives CASSPPELAGSDEQFF.

The V call is TRBV5-8, the J call TRBJ2-1, with 10 bases identical to TRBD1. After removal of 5 bases from V and 0 bases from J, the junction contained 14 bases not matched to a gene. This CDR3 spans 19 amino acids. Germline V CDR1 and CDR2: SGHTS, YDEGEE. The CDR3 DNA reads TGTGCCAGCAGACGCGAACCGACAGGGGGCGGGGGCTCCTACAATGAGCAGTTCTTC. Translated: CASRREPTGGGGSYNEQFF.

The chain employs TRBV15 and TRBJ2-7, with 7 positions matching TRBD2. V shed 0 bases and J 2 bases; nucleotides not matched to a gene: 7. CDR1 and CDR2 from the germline V gene are LNHNV and YYDKDF (reference sequence). The CDR3 sequence is 16 residues long. CDR3 region: CATSREGGASPYEQYF. The CDR3 DNA sequence: TGTGCCACCAGCAGAGAGGGAGGGGCATCCCCCTACGAGCAGTACTTC.

For the CDR3, the DNA is TGTGCCAGCAGCCCCAGAGGAACCTCTACCTACGAGCAGTACTTC. Its protein product is CASSPRGTSTYEQYF. V gene TRBV11-1 combines with J gene TRBJ2-7; D is uncertain. Trimming stripped 5 bases from V and 2 bases from J, with 16 bases between. CDR3 length: 15 residues. Germline V lookup: CDR1 SGHAT, CDR2 FQDESV (reference sequence).